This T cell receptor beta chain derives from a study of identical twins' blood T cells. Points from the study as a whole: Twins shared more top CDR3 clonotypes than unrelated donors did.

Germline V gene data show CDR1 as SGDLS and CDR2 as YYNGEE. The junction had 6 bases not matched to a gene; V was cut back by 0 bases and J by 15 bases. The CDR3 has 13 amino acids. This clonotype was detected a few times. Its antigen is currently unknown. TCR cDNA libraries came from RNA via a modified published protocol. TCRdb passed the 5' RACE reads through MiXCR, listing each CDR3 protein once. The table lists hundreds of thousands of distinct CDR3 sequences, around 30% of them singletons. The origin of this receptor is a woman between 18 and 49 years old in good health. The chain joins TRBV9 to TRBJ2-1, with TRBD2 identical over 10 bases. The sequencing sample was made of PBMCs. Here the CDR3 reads CASSVGTSGLPFF. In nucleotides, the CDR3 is TGTGCCAGCAGCGTAGGGACTAGCGGTCTCCCGTTCTTC.